This T cell receptor beta chain was retrieved from a study of blood T cell repertoires in COVID-19. The V and J ends lost 2 bases and 5 bases, in that order; junction bases with no gene match: 17. CDR1 is PRHDT and CDR2 is FYEKMQ in the germline V gene (reference sequence). This CDR3 spans 18 amino acids. Sequencing used immunoSEQ multiplex PCR; TCRdb keeps in-frame clones, though not all of them. The profile shows 140,000 or so clones, about 84% of them singletons. J is TRBJ2-5 and V is TRBV13; 7 bases are a match to TRBD2. Sample: PBMCs or T cells enriched from blood (not recorded which). The TCR originated in a woman aged 18-35 years who had been exposed to COVID-19. In DNA form, the CDR3 reads TGTGCCAGCAGCTTATATATGTCCCCCAGGGCGGGAGACGAGACCCAGTACTTC. It specifies CASSLYMSPRAGDETQYF.